The present entry profiles one T cell receptor (beta chain) with its context. The sample holds many counts of this clonotype. Its antigen remains unidentified. No per-base quality is available; no much larger clone lies one base away. V was cut back by 7 bases and J by 0 bases, leaving a gap of 13 bases between them. Its CDR3 holds 14 amino acids, cysteine through phenylalanine. Of the read, only the CDR3 DNA is kept; its 42 bases are in frame from base 1. The germline V gene (reference sequence) specifies LNHDA as CDR1 and SQIVND as CDR2. The sample is drawn from a study of molecular identifiers for immune sequencing clone quantification (dated by TCRdb to the late 2010s). Concerning the study at large: For a replicate experiment, RNA from about 20,000 or 100,000 naive CD8 T cells was divided into five aliquots, of which four were sequenced. This methods study used CD8 T cells to benchmark TCR RNA copy counting and molecular-identifier clustering-based TCR repertoire sequencing (MIDCIRS).

Library preparation used PCR. Sequencing took place on an Illumina HiSeq 4000. Preparation of bulk TCR libraries followed a previously described approach, with the TCR primers listed in Table S5. Total RNA was purified with the Qiagen AllPrep DNA/RNA kit. Reads from multiple sequencing runs of the same library were pooled before analysis. Per the source publication's procedure: Only reads with exact TCR constant sequence were kept, trimmed to 150 nt, and grouped by their 12-nt molecular barcodes. Reads inside each barcode group were sub-clustered using a 15% Levenshtein threshold, and a quality-weighted consensus sequence was constructed for each RNA molecule. Non-functional sequences were removed, as were lower-count sequences one edit away from another. Based on fitting two negative binomial distributions, any barcode sub-cluster with under 20% of the maximum read count was discarded. The raw public reads went through TCRdb reprocessing: fastp at Q25, MiXCR clone calling, in-frame beta chains kept. Duplicate CDR3 protein sequences are folded into a single record with the most common DNA and genes. These V and J calls derive from TCRdb rather than the authors' analysis. Within this sample are around 40,000 distinct CDR3 sequences, with about 19% of them counted one time only. The biggest ten clones account for approximately 1% of the sample.

Libraries of naive CD8 T cells were generated from roughly 21,000 to 960,000 sorted cells, with 10%, 30% or 50% of the purified RNA used. Naive CD8 T cells were FACS-sorted as CD8+CD4-CCR7+CD45RA+ on a BD FACSAria II into RLT Plus buffer. Approximately nine TCR copies' worth of Jurkat RNA were spiked into roughly 17,000-1,100,000 naive CD8 T cell samples to test detection sensitivity. CD8 T cells were enriched using RosetteSep CD8+ T Cell Enrichment Cocktail and Ficoll-Paque, and the enriched cells then underwent ACK red cell lysis. What the work shows at the level of the full study, not this receptor alone: When barcode sub-clustering was omitted, TCR diversity was inflated by chimeric consensus sequences, with chimeras reaching as high as 47%. Clones above 20 RNA copies held over 97% of molecules in CMV-specific effector cells but under 1% in naive cells. Modeling indicated around 3.2 TCR RNA copies recovered per cell, compared with about ten by digital PCR, which implies a capture efficiency of 25% to 35%. A single cell's worth of spiked-in Jurkat TCR RNA was reported detectable even among one million naive CD8 T cells. Spiked-in Jurkat TCR RNA (approximately 10 copies' worth), which is not part of the donor repertoire, was contained in the naive libraries. Highly expanded clone sizes could be underestimated if identical TCR molecules share a barcode.

What was sequenced was naive CD8+ T cells from blood, with Jurkat cell RNA spiked in. Interpreted using the paper, the cell subset or site label stands for: FACS-sorted CD8+CD4-CCR7+CD45RA+ naive T cells. This TCR was sampled from a human donor in good health. Some libraries in this study had Jurkat cell RNA spiked in. The chain is encoded by TRBV19 joined to TRBJ2-7; possibly the D gene is TRBD2, per 5 matching bases. CDR3 region: CASTPGGVSYEQYF. The DNA reads as follows: TGTGCCAGTACCCCTGGAGGAGTCTCCTACGAGCAGTACTTC.